The 30 T cell receptor beta chains reported below all come from one sample, sequenced in a study of siplizumab effects on memory and regulatory T cells. Only in-frame clones appear in the TCRdb table, and some are missing; sequencing was by immunoSEQ multiplex PCR. Of 60,000 to 80,000 clones listed, less than 90% are singletons. Sequenced material: memory CD4+ T cells sorted from blood. Receptors originate from a human donor in good health.

The chain couples TRBV7-9 to TRBJ2-1, with D tentatively TRBD2 (7 bases). CDR1 and CDR2 (germline): SEHNR, FQNEAQ (reference sequence). This CDR3 region has 15 residues. Trimming removed 1 base from V and 9 bases from J, with 16 bases in between. The CDR3 nucleotides are TGTGCCAGCAGCTTAGTAAGCGGCGGGGGCACTGAGCAGTTCTTC. Encoded protein: CASSLVSGGGTEQFF.

This chain connects TRBV5-1 to TRBJ1-1, with D tentatively TRBD1 (5 bases). CDR1 SGHRS and CDR2 YFSETQ come from the germline V gene. The CDR3 covers 16 residues. Trimming removed 0 bases at V and 0 bases at J, with 12 bases between. This CDR3 reads CASSLAGGAMNTEAFF. The CDR3 DNA is TGCGCCAGCAGCTTGGCGGGAGGGGCGATGAACACTGAAGCTTTCTTT.

This clone appeared a single time. The chain is built from TRBV6-5 and TRBJ2-2, with D possibly being TRBD1 (5 bases). CDR3 size: 13 residues. V gave up 4 bases and J gave up 6 bases, with 9 bases separating them. Germline V lookup: CDR1 MNHEY, CDR2 SVGAGI. CDR3: CASSSQGAGELFF. CDR3 nucleotides: TGTGCCAGCAGTTCCCAGGGCGCCGGGGAGCTGTTTTTT.

V gene TRBV6-5 combines with J gene TRBJ1-5; unclear D gene. Germline V gene lookup returns CDR1 MNHEY and CDR2 SVGAGI. V was cut by 7 bases and J by 5 bases, with 6 bases left in between. The CDR3 loop spans 11 amino acids. The CDR3 nucleotides read TGTGCCAGCATGTCAGATCAGCCCCAGCATTTT. Amino acid sequence: CASMSDQPQHF.

CDR3 amino acids: CASSLGQGRGDEQFF. The CDR3 nucleotides read TGCGCCAGCAGCTTAGGACAGGGGCGCGGCGATGAGCAGTTCTTC. The J gene is TRBJ2-1, the V gene TRBV5-1; TRBD1 matches 9 bases. The V segment lost 2 bases and the J segment 8 bases; nucleotides outside the gene matches: 8. This CDR3 comprises 15 residues. Germline V gene sequence: CDR1 SGHRS, CDR2 YFSETQ.

The rearrangement joins TRBV28 to TRBJ2-3, with D unresolved. Trimming shortened V by 8 bases and J by 1 base, and 13 bases separated the two germline ends. The germline CDR1 and CDR2 sequences are MDHEN and SYDVKM. This CDR3 contains 14 residues. The CDR3 sequence is CASVQLGRTDTQYF. CDR3 nucleotide sequence: TGTGCCAGCGTACAACTTGGGCGCACAGATACGCAGTATTTT.

The V call is TRBV19, the J call TRBJ2-7, with D possibly being TRBD1 (6 bases). The CDR3 sequence is 13 residues long. Germline V CDR1 and CDR2: LNHDA, SQIVND (reference sequence). V was cut by 3 bases and J by 1 base, with 7 bases left in between. DNA for the CDR3: TGTGCCAGTAGTATCGGACAGTCCTACGAGCAGTACTTC. The encoded protein is CASSIGQSYEQYF.

The V gene is TRBV9, the J gene TRBJ2-3, with D perhaps TRBD1 or TRBD2 (5 bases each). Per germline, CDR1 SGDLS and CDR2 YYNGEE. This CDR3 is built from 15 residues. Trimming left V 4 bases short and J 2 bases short, with 14 bases between. CDR3 sequence: CASSFTVGVTDTQYF. In DNA, the CDR3 is TGTGCCAGCAGCTTCACCGTGGGGGTCACAGATACGCAGTATTTT.

The chain links TRBV4-1 to TRBJ1-1; D gene unclear. V shed 4 bases and J shed 4 bases, with 10 bases lying between them. In germline, CDR1 is MGHRA, CDR2 YSYEKL. The CDR3 totals 13 residues. CDR3 nucleotides: TGCGCCAGCAGCCTACCCATAGGCACTGAAGCTTTCTTT. Amino acids: CASSLPIGTEAFF.

V gene TRBV6-1 combines with J gene TRBJ2-5; tentative D call: TRBD1 (6 bases). V lost 6 bases and J 2 bases, leaving 10 bases between the germline ends. Germline-derived CDR1 and CDR2 are MNHNS and SASEGT. The CDR3 length is 13 residues. Here the CDR3 reads CASRWQGQETQYF. DNA of the CDR3: TGTGCCAGCAGGTGGCAGGGGCAAGAGACCCAGTACTTC.

The J gene is TRBJ1-3, the V gene TRBV7-9; 8 bases agree with TRBD1. CDR3 length equals 16 residues. The V and J ends lost 5 bases and 0 bases, in that order; junction bases with no gene match: 6. Germline CDR1 SEHNR, CDR2 FQNEAQ (reference sequence). The CDR3 region is CASSEGQGLSGNTIYF. DNA of the CDR3: TGTGCCAGCAGCGAAGGACAGGGCCTCTCTGGAAACACCATATATTTT.

This chain uses TRBV4-1 with TRBJ1-5; D is unclear. Germline V CDR1 and CDR2: MGHRA, YSYEKL. The CDR3 is made up of 15 amino acids. The ends were cut back, 3 bases at V and 1 base at J, with 10 bases in the middle. The CDR3 coding sequence is TGCGCCAGCAGCCAGGATCGAGGAAGCAATCAGCCCCAGCATTTT. Protein sequence: CASSQDRGSNQPQHF.

In nucleotides, the CDR3 is TGTGCCAGCTCACCCCTCGGACCCCCAGCGGAAGCTTTCTTT. Protein product: CASSPLGPPAEAFF. The J gene is TRBJ1-1, the V gene TRBV18, with unresolved D. This CDR3 has 14 amino acids. V lost 3 bases, J lost 8 bases, and 16 bases lay in between. From germline, CDR1 is KGHSH and CDR2 LQKENI. The full variable domain, rest sourced from reference TRBV18 and TRBJ1-1, is NAGVMQNPRHLVRRRGQEARLRCSPMKGHSHVYWYRQLPEEGLKFMVYLQKENIIDESGMPKERFSAEFPKEGPSILRIQQVVRGDSAAYFCASSPLGPPAEAFFGQGTRLTVV.

The chain recombines TRBV7-2 with TRBJ1-1; possibly TRBD1 for D (5 bases). Trimming took 5 bases from V and 0 from J, leaving 10 bases between them. CDR3 length equals 14 residues. Germline CDR1 and CDR2: SGHTA and FQGNSA. Written as DNA, the CDR3 is TGTGCCAGCAGCCGACAGCTTATGAACACTGAAGCTTTCTTT. Translation gives CASSRQLMNTEAFF.

In nucleotides, the CDR3 is TGTGCCAGCAGTTATAGCGGGGAGGGAGAGCAGTACTTC. Translation: CASSYSGEGEQYF. The chain couples TRBV6-5 to TRBJ2-7; 8 positions agree with TRBD2. Germline V gene lookup returns CDR1 MNHEY and CDR2 SVGAGI. The CDR3 has 13 residues. The J segment lost 7 bases and the V segment lost 3 bases, leaving 5 bases of the junction unmatched.

The J gene is TRBJ1-1, the V gene TRBV6-1; D may be TRBD1 (5 bases). This CDR3 comprises 14 residues. Trimming took 4 bases from V and 3 from J, leaving 12 bases between them. The germline gives CDR1 MNHNS, CDR2 SASEGT. CDR3 coding DNA: TGTGCCAGCAGTGTCGGAGGGGCCGACACTGAAGCTTTCTTT. As protein: CASSVGGADTEAFF.

This clone was recorded a few times. The V call is TRBV5-4, the J call TRBJ2-7; D is undetermined. Germline V gene sequence: CDR1 SGHNT, CDR2 YYREEE (reference sequence). The CDR3 totals 13 residues. V was trimmed by 0 bases and J by 6 bases, leaving 10 bases between them. The CDR3 nucleotides read TGTGCCAGCAGCTTGGAACTGTCTGGCGAGCAGTACTTC. Translated, it gives CASSLELSGEQYF.

This sequence joins TRBV4-1 and TRBJ1-1; D call uncertain. The ends were cut back, 6 bases at V and 1 base at J, with 15 bases in the middle. The CDR3 has 15 amino acids. Germline V lookup: CDR1 MGHRA, CDR2 YSYEKL. This CDR3 reads CASRDSWAPNTEAFF. The CDR3, as DNA: TGCGCCAGCAGAGACTCTTGGGCCCCGAACACTGAAGCTTTCTTT.

The rearrangement links TRBV11-2 to TRBJ2-1; D might be TRBD2 (6 bases). The V end lost 2 bases, the J end lost 7 bases, and 12 bases lay between the germline ends. Germline values: CDR1 SGHAT, CDR2 FQNNGV. The CDR3 is 14 amino acids. In DNA form, the CDR3 reads TGTGCCAGCAGCTTAATCGGGAGCCGTAATGAGCAGTTCTTC. Protein product: CASSLIGSRNEQFF.

The rearrangement links TRBV19 to TRBJ2-1, with 12 nucleotides matching TRBD2. CDR1 LNHDA and CDR2 SQIVND come from the germline V gene (reference sequence). The CDR3 runs 14 residues. The ends lost 10 bases at V and 6 bases at J; junction bases unmatched: 7. The CDR3 loop reads CANKASGRGNEQFF. The DNA of the CDR3 is TGTGCCAACAAGGCTAGCGGGAGGGGCAATGAGCAGTTCTTC.

This clone came up once. CDR3 bases: TGTGCCAGTGCAGAGCTCGAGGAAGAGACCCAGTACTTC. This encodes CASAELEEETQYF. This sequence joins TRBV11-1 and TRBJ2-5; no definite D call. The CDR3 spans 13 residues. Germline CDR1 reads SGHAT; CDR2 reads FQDESV (reference sequence). The V end was cut by 9 bases, the J end by 3 bases, with 14 bases between. The variable domain in full, with the rest retrieved from reference TRBV11-1 and TRBJ2-5, is EAEVAQSPRYKITEKSQAVAFWCDPISGHATLYWYRQILGQGPELLVQFQDESVVDDSQLPKDRFSAERLKGVDSTLKIQPAELGDSAMYLCASAELEEETQYFGPGTRLLVL.

The gene calls are TRBV18 and TRBJ1-4; the D is unclear. The germline gives CDR1 KGHSH, CDR2 LQKENI. The CDR3 covers 12 residues. Trimming removed 2 bases from V and 5 bases from J, with 3 bases in between. CDR3 sequence (DNA): TGTGCCAGCTCACCAAGAAATGAAAAACTGTTTTTT. Protein product: CASSPRNEKLFF.

The rearrangement uses TRBV19 and TRBJ1-2; D is unclear. With 5 bases removed from V and 5 bases from J, the gap between germline ends came to 15 bases. The CDR3 spans 14 residues. The germline V gene encodes CDR1 LNHDA and CDR2 SQIVND (reference sequence). The CDR3 DNA is TGTGCCAGTAGTTCCAAAGCGGGGAGATATGGCTACACCTTC. Translated: CASSSKAGRYGYTF.

This chain's CDR3 is CASSLDRANEQFF. The CDR3 bases are TGTGCCAGCAGTCTCGACAGGGCGAATGAGCAGTTCTTC. The chain carries TRBV27 and TRBJ2-1; 7 bases are shared with TRBD1. J gave up 7 bases and V 5 bases, and 5 bases lay outside the gene matches. Germline V gene data show CDR1 as MNHEY and CDR2 as SMNVEV (reference sequence). The CDR3 totals 13 residues.

J is TRBJ2-5 and V is TRBV27; no firm D call. The CDR3 is 14 residues long. The V end lost 2 bases, the J end lost 5 bases, and 12 bases lay between the germline ends. Germline V gene data show CDR1 as MNHEY and CDR2 as SMNVEV (reference sequence). CDR3 nucleotides: TGTGCCAGCAGTTTAAGGGTCAGGCCTGAGACCCAGTACTTC. This sequence encodes CASSLRVRPETQYF.

This clone was recorded once. The chain is built from TRBV19 and TRBJ2-2; D perhaps matches TRBD2 (5 bases). CDR1 and CDR2 (germline): LNHDA, SQIVND (reference sequence). The V and J ends lost 6 bases and 5 bases respectively, with 10 bases between them. The CDR3 has 13 amino acids. The CDR3 DNA is TGTGCCAGTAGAGTAACGGGGACCGGGGAGCTGTTTTTT. Translating it yields CASRVTGTGELFF.

This clone was seen a few times. The rearrangement joins TRBV5-1 to TRBJ2-2, with 7 nucleotides matching TRBD2. There are 16 residues in the CDR3. The V segment lost 0 bases and the J segment 0 bases; nucleotides outside the gene matches: 2. Germline V gene sequence: CDR1 SGHRS, CDR2 YFSETQ. CDR3 loop: CASSLASGTNTGELFF. CDR3 in DNA: TGCGCCAGCAGCTTGGCCAGCGGGACGAACACCGGGGAGCTGTTTTTT.

Only one count was recorded for this clone. The J gene is TRBJ2-2, the V gene TRBV10-1; 14 bases align to TRBD2. The CDR3 has 15 amino acids. Germline lookup yields CDR1 WNHNN and CDR2 SYGVQD (reference sequence). The J segment lost 7 bases and the V segment lost 10 bases, leaving 8 bases of the junction unmatched. The CDR3 DNA sequence: TGCGCCACCACCCCGGGACTAGCGGGAGTCGGGGAGCTGTTTTTT. Translation: CATTPGLAGVGELFF.

The chain joins TRBV6-1 to TRBJ2-7; the match to TRBD2 covers 8 bases. This CDR3 spans 14 amino acids. With V trimmed by 6 bases and J by 2 bases, 6 bases remained unmatched. Germline assignment: CDR1 MNHNS and CDR2 SASEGT. CDR3 residues: CASRGREGTYEQYF. CDR3 DNA: TGTGCCAGCAGGGGTCGGGAGGGAACCTACGAGCAGTACTTC.

This chain links TRBV19 with TRBJ1-2, with a weak D call TRBD1 (5 bases). This CDR3 has 13 residues. Germline values: CDR1 LNHDA, CDR2 SQIVND (reference sequence). The V gene lost 7 bases and the J gene lost 4 bases, with 13 bases spanning the gap. CDR3 amino acids: CASTGTAPYGYTF. The CDR3 nucleotides are TGTGCCAGTACCGGGACCGCCCCCTATGGCTACACCTTC.